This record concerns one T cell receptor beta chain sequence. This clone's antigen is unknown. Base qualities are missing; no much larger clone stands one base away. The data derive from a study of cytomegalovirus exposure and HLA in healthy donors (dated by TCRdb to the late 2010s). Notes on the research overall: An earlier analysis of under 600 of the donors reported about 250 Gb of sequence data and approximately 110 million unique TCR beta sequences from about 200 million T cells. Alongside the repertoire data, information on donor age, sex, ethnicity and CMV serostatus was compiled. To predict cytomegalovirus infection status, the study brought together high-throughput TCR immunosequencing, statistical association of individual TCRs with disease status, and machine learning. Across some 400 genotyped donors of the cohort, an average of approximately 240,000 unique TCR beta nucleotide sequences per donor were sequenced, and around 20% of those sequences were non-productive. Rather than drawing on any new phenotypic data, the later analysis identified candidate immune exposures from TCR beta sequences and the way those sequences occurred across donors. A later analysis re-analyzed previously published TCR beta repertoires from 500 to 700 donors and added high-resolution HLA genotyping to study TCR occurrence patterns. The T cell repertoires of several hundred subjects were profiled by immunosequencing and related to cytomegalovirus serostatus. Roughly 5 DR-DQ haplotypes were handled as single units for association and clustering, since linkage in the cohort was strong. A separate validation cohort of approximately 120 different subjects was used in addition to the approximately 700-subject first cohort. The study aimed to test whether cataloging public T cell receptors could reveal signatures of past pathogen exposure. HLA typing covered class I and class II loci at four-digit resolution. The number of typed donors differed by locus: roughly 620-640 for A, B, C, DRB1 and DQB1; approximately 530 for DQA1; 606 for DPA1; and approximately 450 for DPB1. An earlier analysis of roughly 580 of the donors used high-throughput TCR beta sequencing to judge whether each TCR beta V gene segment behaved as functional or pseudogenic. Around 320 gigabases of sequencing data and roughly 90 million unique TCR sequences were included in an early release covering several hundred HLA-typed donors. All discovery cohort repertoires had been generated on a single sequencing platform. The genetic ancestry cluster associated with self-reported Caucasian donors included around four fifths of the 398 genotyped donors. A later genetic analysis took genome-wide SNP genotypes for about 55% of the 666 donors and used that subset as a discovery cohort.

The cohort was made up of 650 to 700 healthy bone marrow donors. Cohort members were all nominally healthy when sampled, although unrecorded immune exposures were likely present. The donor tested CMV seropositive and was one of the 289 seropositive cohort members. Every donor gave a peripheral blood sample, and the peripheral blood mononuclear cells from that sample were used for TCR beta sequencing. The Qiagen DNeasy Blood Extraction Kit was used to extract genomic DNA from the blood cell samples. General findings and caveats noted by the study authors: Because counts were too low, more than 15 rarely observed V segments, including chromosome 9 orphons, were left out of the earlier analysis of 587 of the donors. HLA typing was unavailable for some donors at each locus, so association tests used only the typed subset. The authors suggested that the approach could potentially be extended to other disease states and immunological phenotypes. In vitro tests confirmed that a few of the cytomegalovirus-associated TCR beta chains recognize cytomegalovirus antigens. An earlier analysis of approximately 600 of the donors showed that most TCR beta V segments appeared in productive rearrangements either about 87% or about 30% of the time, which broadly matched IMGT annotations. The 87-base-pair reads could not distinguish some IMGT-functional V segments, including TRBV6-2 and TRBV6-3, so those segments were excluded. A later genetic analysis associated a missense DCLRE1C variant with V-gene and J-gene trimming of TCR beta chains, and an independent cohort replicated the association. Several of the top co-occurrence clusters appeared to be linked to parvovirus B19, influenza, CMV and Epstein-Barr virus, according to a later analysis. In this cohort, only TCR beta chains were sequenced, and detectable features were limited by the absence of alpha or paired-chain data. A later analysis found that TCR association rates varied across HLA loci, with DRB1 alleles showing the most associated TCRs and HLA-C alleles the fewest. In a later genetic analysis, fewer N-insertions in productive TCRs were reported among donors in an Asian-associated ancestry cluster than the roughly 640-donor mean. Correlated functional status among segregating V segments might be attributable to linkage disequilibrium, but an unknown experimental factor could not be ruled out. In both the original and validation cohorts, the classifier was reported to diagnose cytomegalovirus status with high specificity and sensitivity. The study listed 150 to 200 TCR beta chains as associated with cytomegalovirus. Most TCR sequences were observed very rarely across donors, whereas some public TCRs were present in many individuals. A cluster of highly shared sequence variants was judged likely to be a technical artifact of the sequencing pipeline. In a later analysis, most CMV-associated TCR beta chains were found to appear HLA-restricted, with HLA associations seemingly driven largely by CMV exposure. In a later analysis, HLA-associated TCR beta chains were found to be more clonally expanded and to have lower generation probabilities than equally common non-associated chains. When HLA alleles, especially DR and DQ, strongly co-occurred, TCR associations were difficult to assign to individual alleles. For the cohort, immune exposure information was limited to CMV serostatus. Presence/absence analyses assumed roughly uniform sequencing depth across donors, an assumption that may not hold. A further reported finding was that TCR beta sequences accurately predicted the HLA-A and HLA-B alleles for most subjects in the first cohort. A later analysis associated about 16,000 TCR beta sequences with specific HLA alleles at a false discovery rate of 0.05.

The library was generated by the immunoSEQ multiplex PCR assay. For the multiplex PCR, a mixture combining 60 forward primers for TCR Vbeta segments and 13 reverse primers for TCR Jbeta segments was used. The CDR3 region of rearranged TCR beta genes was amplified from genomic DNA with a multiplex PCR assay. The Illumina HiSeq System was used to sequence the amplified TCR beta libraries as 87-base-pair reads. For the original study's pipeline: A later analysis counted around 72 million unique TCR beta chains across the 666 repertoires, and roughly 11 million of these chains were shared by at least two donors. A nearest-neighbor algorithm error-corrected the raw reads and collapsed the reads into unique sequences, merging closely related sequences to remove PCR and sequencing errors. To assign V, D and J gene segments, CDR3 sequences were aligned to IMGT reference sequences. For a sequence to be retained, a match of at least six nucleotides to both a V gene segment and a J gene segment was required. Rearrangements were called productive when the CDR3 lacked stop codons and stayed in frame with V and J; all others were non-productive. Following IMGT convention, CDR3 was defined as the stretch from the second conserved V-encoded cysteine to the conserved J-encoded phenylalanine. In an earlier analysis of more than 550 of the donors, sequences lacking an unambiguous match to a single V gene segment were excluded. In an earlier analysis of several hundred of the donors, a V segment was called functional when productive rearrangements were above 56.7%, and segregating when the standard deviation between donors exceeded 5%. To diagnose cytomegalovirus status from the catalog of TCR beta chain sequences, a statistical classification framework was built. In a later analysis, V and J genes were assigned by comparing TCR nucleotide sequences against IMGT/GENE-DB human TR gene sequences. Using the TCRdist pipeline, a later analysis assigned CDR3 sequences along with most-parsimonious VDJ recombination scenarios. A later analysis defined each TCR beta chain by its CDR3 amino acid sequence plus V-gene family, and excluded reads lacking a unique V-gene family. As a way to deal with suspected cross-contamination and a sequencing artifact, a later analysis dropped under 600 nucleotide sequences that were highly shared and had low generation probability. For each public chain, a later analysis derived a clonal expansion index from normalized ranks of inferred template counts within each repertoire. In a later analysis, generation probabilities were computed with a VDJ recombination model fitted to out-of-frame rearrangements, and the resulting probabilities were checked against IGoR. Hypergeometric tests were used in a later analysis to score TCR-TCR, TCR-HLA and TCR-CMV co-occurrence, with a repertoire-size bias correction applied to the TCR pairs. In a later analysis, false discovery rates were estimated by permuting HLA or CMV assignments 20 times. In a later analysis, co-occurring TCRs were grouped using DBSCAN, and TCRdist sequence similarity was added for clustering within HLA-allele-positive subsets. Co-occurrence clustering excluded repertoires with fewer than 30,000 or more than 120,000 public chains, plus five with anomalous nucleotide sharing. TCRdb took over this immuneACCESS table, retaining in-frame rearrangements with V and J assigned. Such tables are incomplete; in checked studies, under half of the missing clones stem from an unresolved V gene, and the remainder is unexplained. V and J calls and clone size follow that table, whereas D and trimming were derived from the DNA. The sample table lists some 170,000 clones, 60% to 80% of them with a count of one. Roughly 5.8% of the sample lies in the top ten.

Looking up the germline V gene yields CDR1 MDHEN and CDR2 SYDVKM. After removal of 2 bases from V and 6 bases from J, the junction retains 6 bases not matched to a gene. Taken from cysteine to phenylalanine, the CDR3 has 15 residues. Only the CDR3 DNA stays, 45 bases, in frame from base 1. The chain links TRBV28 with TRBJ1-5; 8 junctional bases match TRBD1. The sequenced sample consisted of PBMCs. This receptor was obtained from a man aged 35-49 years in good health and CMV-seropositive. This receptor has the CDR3 CASSLETGVGQPQHF. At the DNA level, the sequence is TGTGCCAGCAGTTTAGAGACAGGGGTGGGTCAGCCCCAGCATTTT.